Listed below are T cell receptor beta chains from one sample, sequenced in a study of Graves' ophthalmopathy and Graves' hyperthyroidism. TCRdb used MiXCR to reprocess the multiplex PCR reads, holding one entry per CDR3 protein. This table holds more than 300,000 distinct CDR3 sequences, approximately 18% found once. The sequenced sample consisted of peripheral blood. These receptors were obtained from an adult woman with stable Graves' hyperthyroidism. CDR3s include the opening cysteine and the closing phenylalanine or tryptophan. Each record gives: D gene, V gene, J gene, clone size, CDR3 protein, CDR3 DNA. A D gene is named only where the DNA matches it firmly. A row's size may be missing; if present it is once, few, many or a size class.

D: .
V: TRBV5-5
J: TRBJ1-3
size: many
CDR3: CASSLEVTIYF
DNA: TGTGCCAGCAGCTTGGAGGTCACCATATATTTT

D: TRBD1
V: TRBV28
J: TRBJ2-7
size: many
CDR3: CASSLYTGVPSYEQYF
DNA: TGTGCCAGCAGTTTATATACAGGGGTTCCCTCCTACGAGCAGTACTTC

D: .
V: TRBV2
J: TRBJ2-2
size: many
CDR3: CASTWGQGNTGELFF
DNA: TGTGCCAGCACATGGGGTCAGGGGAACACCGGGGAGCTGTTTTTT

D: .
V: TRBV5-1
J: TRBJ1-1
size: many
CDR3: CASSPTDRGPTEAFF
DNA: TGCGCCAGCAGCCCCACGGACAGAGGGCCAACTGAAGCTTTCTTT

D: .
V: TRBV6-2/TRBV6-3
J: TRBJ1-5
size: many
CDR3: CASSVPQGMYQPQHF
DNA: TGTGCCAGCAGTGTCCCTCAGGGGATGTATCAGCCCCAGCATTTT

D: TRBD1
V: TRBV28
J: TRBJ1-2
size: .
CDR3: CASSFVRGPYGYTF
DNA: TGTGCCAGCAGTTTTGTCAGGGGGCCCTATGGCTACACCTTC

D: .
V: TRBV12-5
J: TRBJ2-5
size: many
CDR3: CASGLSAGRETQYF
DNA: TGTGCTAGTGGTTTGTCGGCTGGCCGGGAGACCCAGTACTTC

D: .
V: TRBV6-5
J: TRBJ2-1
size: .
CDR3: CASTGYSYNEQFF
DNA: TGTGCCAGCACAGGGTACTCCTACAATGAGCAGTTCTTC

D: .
V: TRBV25-1
J: TRBJ1-5
size: many
CDR3: CARYRRTNQPQHF
DNA: TGTGCCAGATACCGGAGAACAAATCAGCCCCAGCATTTT

D: .
V: TRBV6-1
J: TRBJ1-5
size: many
CDR3: CANTEGNSNQPQHF
DNA: TGTGCCAACACGGAAGGGAATAGCAATCAGCCCCAGCATTTT

D: .
V: TRBV7-6
J: TRBJ2-7
size: many
CDR3: CASSYSNDYEQYF
DNA: TGTGCCAGCAGCTATTCTAACGACTACGAGCAGTACTTC

D: TRBD2
V: TRBV6-1
J: TRBJ2-2
size: many
CDR3: CASRAPSGVNTGELFF
DNA: TGTGCCAGCAGAGCCCCTAGCGGGGTGAACACCGGGGAGCTGTTTTTT

D: TRBD1
V: TRBV4-1
J: TRBJ2-7
size: .
CDR3: CASSQGPDRGTGLGEQYF
DNA: TGCGCCAGCAGCCAAGGGCCGGATCGCGGGACAGGCTTGGGGGAGCAGTACTTC

D: TRBD1
V: TRBV10-3
J: TRBJ2-2
size: many
CDR3: CAISGETGQSGELFF
DNA: TGTGCCATCAGTGGCGAGACGGGACAGTCCGGGGAGCTGTTTTTT

D: TRBD2
V: TRBV4-1
J: TRBJ2-4
size: many
CDR3: CASSQTGTSGRNIQYF
DNA: TGCGCCAGCAGCCAGACAGGGACTAGCGGGAGAAACATTCAGTACTTC

D: .
V: TRBV28
J: TRBJ1-5
size: many
CDR3: CASSPPDYYSNQPQHF
DNA: TGTGCCAGCAGCCCCCCAGATTACTATAGCAATCAGCCCCAGCATTTT

D: .
V: TRBV6-2/TRBV6-3
J: TRBJ2-2
size: many
CDR3: CASSPLRGTGELFF
DNA: TGTGCCAGCAGTCCGCTCAGGGGCACCGGGGAGCTGTTTTTT

D: .
V: TRBV7-2
J: TRBJ2-7
size: many
CDR3: CASSLVGLPYEQYF
DNA: TGTGCCAGCAGCTTAGTTGGCTTGCCCTACGAGCAGTACTTC

D: TRBD2
V: TRBV3-1
J: TRBJ2-7
size: .
CDR3: CASSQDSGGAYEQYF
DNA: TGTGCCAGCAGCCAAGATTCGGGGGGGGCCTACGAGCAGTACTTC

D: .
V: TRBV2
J: TRBJ2-7
size: many
CDR3: CASSGGRAREQYF
DNA: TGTGCCAGCAGTGGCGGTCGGGCTAGGGAGCAGTACTTC

D: TRBD2
V: TRBV27
J: TRBJ2-7
size: many
CDR3: CASSGIKAGGLPEQYF
DNA: TGTGCCAGCAGTGGCATCAAAGCGGGAGGTCTTCCCGAGCAGTACTTC

D: TRBD1
V: TRBV29-1
J: TRBJ2-7
size: few
CDR3: CSVFGTGAYEQYF
DNA: TGCAGCGTCTTTGGGACAGGGGCCTACGAGCAGTACTTC

D: .
V: TRBV11-2
J: TRBJ1-2
size: many
CDR3: CASSLTGAPDHNYGYTF
DNA: TGTGCCAGCAGCTTAACAGGCGCGCCCGACCACAACTATGGCTACACCTTC

D: .
V: TRBV20-1
J: TRBJ2-7
size: many
CDR3: CSSSDGSAEQYF
DNA: TGCAGTTCCTCAGACGGCTCCGCCGAGCAGTACTTC

D: TRBD2
V: TRBV28
J: TRBJ2-4
size: .
CDR3: CASSPGLAGDVAKNIQYF
DNA: TGTGCCAGCAGTCCGGGACTAGCGGGAGATGTGGCCAAAAACATTCAGTACTTC

D: TRBD1
V: TRBV11-2
J: TRBJ2-5
size: many
CDR3: CASSFFGQGARETQYF
DNA: TGTGCCAGCAGCTTTTTTGGACAGGGGGCGCGTGAGACCCAGTACTTC

D: .
V: TRBV7-9
J: TRBJ1-1
size: many
CDR3: CASSLDPMRAPNTEAFF
DNA: TGTGCCAGCAGCTTAGACCCTATGCGGGCCCCGAACACTGAAGCTTTCTTT

D: .
V: TRBV6-5
J: TRBJ1-1
size: many
CDR3: CASRGHELNTEAFF
DNA: TGTGCCAGCAGAGGACACGAACTGAACACTGAAGCTTTCTTT

D: .
V: TRBV28
J: TRBJ2-4
size: many
CDR3: CASSLPTRGNIKYF
DNA: TGTGCCAGCAGTTTACCGACAAGGGGGAACATTAAGTACTTC

D: .
V: TRBV5-5
J: TRBJ1-2
size: many
CDR3: CASSSTGQLVYTF
DNA: TGTGCCAGCAGCTCCACAGGACAGTTGGTCTACACCTTC

D: .
V: TRBV30
J: TRBJ1-1
size: many
CDR3: CAGSRTEAFF
DNA: TGTGCCGGCTCGCGCACTGAAGCTTTCTTT

D: .
V: TRBV5-1
J: TRBJ2-7
size: many
CDR3: CASSLAPGTGDYEQYF
DNA: TGCGCCAGCAGCTTGGCCCCGGGGACGGGAGACTACGAGCAGTACTTC

D: .
V: TRBV29-1
J: TRBJ1-2
size: .
CDR3: CSVDGQGGYTF
DNA: TGCAGCGTTGATGGCCAGGGTGGCTACACCTTC

D: TRBD2
V: TRBV2
J: TRBJ2-5
size: .
CDR3: CASSESLAGDETQYF
DNA: TGTGCCAGCAGTGAGTCGCTAGCGGGAGATGAGACCCAGTACTTC

D: .
V: TRBV27
J: TRBJ2-7
size: many
CDR3: CASSLQGFHSSYEQYF
DNA: TGTGCCAGCAGTTTACAGGGTTTTCATTCGTCCTACGAGCAGTACTTC

D: .
V: TRBV29-1
J: TRBJ1-1
size: many
CDR3: CSGRGVLNTEAFF
DNA: TGCAGCGGGCGGGGGGTGCTGAACACTGAAGCTTTCTTT